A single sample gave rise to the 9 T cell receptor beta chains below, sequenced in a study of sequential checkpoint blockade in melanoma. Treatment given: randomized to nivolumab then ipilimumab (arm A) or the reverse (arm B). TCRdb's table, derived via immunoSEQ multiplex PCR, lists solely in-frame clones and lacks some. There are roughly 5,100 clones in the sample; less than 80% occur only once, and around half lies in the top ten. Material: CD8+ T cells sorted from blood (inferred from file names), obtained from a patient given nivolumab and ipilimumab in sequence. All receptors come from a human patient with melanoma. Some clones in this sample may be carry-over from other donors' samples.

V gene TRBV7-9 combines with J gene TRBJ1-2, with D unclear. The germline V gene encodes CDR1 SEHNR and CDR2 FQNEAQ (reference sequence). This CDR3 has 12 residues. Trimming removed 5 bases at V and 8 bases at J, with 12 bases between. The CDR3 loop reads CASSPGDGGYTF. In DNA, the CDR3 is TGTGCCAGCAGCCCCGGAGACGGAGGCTACACCTTC. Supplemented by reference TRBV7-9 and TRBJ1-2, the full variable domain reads DTGVSQNPRHKITKRGQNVTFRCDPISEHNRLYWYRQTLGQGPEFLTYFQNEAQLEKSRLLSDRFSAERPKGSFSTLEIQRTEQGDSAMYLCASSPGDGGYTFGSGTRLTVV.

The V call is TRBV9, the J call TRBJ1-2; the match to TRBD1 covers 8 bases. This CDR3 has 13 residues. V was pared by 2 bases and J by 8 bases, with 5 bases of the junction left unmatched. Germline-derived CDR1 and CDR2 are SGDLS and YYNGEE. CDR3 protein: CASSVGQGRGYTF. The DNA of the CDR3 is TGTGCCAGCAGCGTCGGACAGGGCAGAGGCTACACCTTC. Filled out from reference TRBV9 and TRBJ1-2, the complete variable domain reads DSGVTQTPKHLITATGQRVTLRCSPRSGDLSVYWYQQSLDQGLQFLIQYYNGEERAKGNILERFSAQQFPDLHSELNLSSLELGDSALYFCASSVGQGRGYTFGSGTRLTVV.

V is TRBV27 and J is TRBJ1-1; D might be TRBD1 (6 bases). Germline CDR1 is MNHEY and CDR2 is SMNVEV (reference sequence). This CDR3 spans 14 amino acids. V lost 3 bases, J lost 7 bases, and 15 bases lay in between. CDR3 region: CASSFRPGGVEAFF. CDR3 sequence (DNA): TGTGCCAGCAGTTTCCGGCCGGGGGGCGTTGAAGCTTTCTTT.

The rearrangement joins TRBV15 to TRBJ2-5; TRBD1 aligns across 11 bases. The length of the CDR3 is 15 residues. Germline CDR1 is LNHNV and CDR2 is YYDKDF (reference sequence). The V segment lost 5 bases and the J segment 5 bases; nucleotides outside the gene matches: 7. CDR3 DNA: TGTGCCACCAGCGCCCGGGACAGGGGGAGTGAGACCCAGTACTTC. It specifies CATSARDRGSETQYF. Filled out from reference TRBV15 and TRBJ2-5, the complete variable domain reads DAMVIQNPRYQVTQFGKPVTLSCSQTLNHNVMYWYQQKSSQAPKLLFHYYDKDFNNEADTPDNFQSRRPNTSFCFLDIRSPGLGDTAMYLCATSARDRGSETQYFGPGTRLLVL.

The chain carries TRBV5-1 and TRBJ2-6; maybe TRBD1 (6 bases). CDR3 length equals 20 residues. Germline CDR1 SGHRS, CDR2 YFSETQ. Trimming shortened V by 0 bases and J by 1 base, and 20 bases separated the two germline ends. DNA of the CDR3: TGCGCCAGCAGCTTGGCTTGGCCAGGGGTTACTGAATCTGGGGCCAACGTCCTGACTTTC. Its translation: CASSLAWPGVTESGANVLTF.

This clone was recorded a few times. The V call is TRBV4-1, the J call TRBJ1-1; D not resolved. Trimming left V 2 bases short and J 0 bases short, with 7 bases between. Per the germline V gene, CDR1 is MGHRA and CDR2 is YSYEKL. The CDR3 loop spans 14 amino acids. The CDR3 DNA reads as TGCGCCAGCAGCCAAACGGACTTGAACACTGAAGCTTTCTTT. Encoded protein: CASSQTDLNTEAFF.

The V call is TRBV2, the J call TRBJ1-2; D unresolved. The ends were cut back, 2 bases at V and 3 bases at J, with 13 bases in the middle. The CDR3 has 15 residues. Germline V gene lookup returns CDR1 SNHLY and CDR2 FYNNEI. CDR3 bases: TGTGCCAGCAGTGAATTACTCAACAGTTACTATGGCTACACCTTC. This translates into CASSELLNSYYGYTF.

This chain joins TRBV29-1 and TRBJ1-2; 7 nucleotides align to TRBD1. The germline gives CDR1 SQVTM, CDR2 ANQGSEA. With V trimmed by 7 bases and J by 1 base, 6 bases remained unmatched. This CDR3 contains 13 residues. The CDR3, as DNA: TGCAGCGACGTTACAGGGGTTAACTATGGCTACACCTTC. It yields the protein CSDVTGVNYGYTF.

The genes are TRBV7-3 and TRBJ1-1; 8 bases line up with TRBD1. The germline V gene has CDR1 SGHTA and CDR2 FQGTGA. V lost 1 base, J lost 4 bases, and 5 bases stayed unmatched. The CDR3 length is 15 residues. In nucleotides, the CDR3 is TGTGCCAGCAGCTTAAGGGCAGGGGGCTTCACTGAAGCTTTCTTT. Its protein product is CASSLRAGGFTEAFF.